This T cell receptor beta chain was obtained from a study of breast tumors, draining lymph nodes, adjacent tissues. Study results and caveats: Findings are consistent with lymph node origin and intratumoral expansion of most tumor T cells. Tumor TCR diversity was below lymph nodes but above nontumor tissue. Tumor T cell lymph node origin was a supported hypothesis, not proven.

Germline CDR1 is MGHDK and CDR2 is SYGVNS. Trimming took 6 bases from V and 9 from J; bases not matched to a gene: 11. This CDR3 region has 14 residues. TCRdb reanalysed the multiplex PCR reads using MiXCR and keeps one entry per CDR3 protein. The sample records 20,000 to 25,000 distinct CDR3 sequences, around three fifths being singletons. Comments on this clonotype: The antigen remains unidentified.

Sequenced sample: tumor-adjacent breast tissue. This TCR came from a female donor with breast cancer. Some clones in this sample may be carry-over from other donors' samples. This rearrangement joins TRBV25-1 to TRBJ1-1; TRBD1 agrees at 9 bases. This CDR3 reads CASREDRGRNKAFF. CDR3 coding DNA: TGTGCCAGCAGAGAGGACAGGGGCAGAAATAAAGCTTTCTTT.